Sequencing of this TCR beta chain was carried out in a study of cytomegalovirus exposure and HLA in healthy donors. 60 Vbeta and 13 Jbeta primers were used in PCR. The table came from immunoSEQ multiplex PCR; TCRdb's copy has only in-frame clones and leaves some out. The data hold 90,000 to 150,000 clones, with roughly 14% observed a single time. This clone was found a few times. The CDR3 is 16 residues long. Per germline, CDR1 SGHTA and CDR2 FQGTGA. V gave up 2 bases and J gave up 2 bases, with 10 bases separating them. The chain employs TRBV7-3 and TRBJ2-6; D unclear. This receptor was taken from a woman younger than 30 in good health and CMV-seronegative. The sequenced material came from PBMCs. CDR3 sequence: CASSLPGTTGANVLTF. The CDR3 region has the DNA TGTGCCAGCAGCTTACCCGGAACTACTGGGGCCAACGTCCTGACTTTC.